These 21 T cell receptor beta chains came from one sample sequenced in a study of blood T cells in healthy people across ages. A second about 6 to 12 cycle PCR used barcoded and J-beta primers. Via MiXCR, TCRdb re-called the 5' RACE reads, giving one row per CDR3 protein. The repertoire holds around 280,000 distinct CDR3 sequences, 27% seen once, with approximately 29% in the top ten. Sample: blood. These receptors were taken from a woman in her 70s in good health.

The chain uses TRBV20-1 and TRBJ2-5; 7 bases are a match to TRBD2. Germline V CDR1 and CDR2: DFQATT, SNEGSKA (reference sequence). This CDR3 has 17 amino acids. V shed 0 bases, J shed 4 bases, and the junction held 14 bases outside the gene matches. In nucleotides, the CDR3 is TGCAGTGCTAGAGATTGGGACGGGGGGAAAGATGGAGAGACCCAGTACTTC. Its protein is CSARDWDGGKDGETQYF.

Worth noting for this clonotype: One end of the junction fails to match germline, which may point to a read error. This sequence joins TRBV20-1 and TRBJ2-5, with D possibly being TRBD1 (6 bases). Matching the DNA end better, TRBJ2-7 makes the J call doubtful. The germline CDR1 and CDR2 sequences are DFQATT and SNEGSKA (reference sequence). This CDR3 is built from 13 residues. CDR3 loop: CSARKQGRHEQYF. The DNA of the CDR3 is TGCAGCGCTAGGAAGCAGGGGAGACACGAGCAGTACTTC.

This clonotype was detected a few times. This chain connects TRBV20-1 to TRBJ1-2, with 7 bases fitting TRBD1. V shed 3 bases and J 5 bases; nucleotides not matched to a gene: 12. This CDR3 has 15 residues. Germline V CDR1 and CDR2: DFQATT, SNEGSKA (reference sequence). Here the CDR3 reads CSASSPVGTAYGYTF. The CDR3 coding sequence is TGCAGTGCTAGTTCGCCGGTGGGGACAGCATATGGCTACACCTTC.

The chain uses TRBV20-1 and TRBJ2-2, with 9 bases identical to TRBD2. Germline CDR1 reads DFQATT; CDR2 reads SNEGSKA (reference sequence). Trimming took 2 bases from V and 8 from J; bases not matched to a gene: 9. The CDR3 spans 15 residues. The CDR3 spells CSARSAGGGTGELFF. The DNA for the CDR3 is TGCAGTGCTAGATCAGCGGGAGGAGGAACGGGGGAGCTGTTTTTT.

Ten or more counts support this clonotype. V is TRBV2 and J is TRBJ1-2, with 12 bases aligning to TRBD1. The CDR3 runs 16 residues. Per germline, CDR1 SNHLY and CDR2 FYNNEI. V was clipped by 4 bases and J by 8 bases; unmatched bases: 11. DNA for the CDR3: TGTGCCAGCAGTGGCCCCGAGGGACAGGGGGCAGGAGGCTACACCTTC. Its protein product is CASSGPEGQGAGGYTF.

This clonotype showed up just a few times. Being one base from a much bigger clone, this may be a read error. The chain uses TRBV20-1 and TRBJ2-5; D may be TRBD2 (5 bases). The CDR3 consists of 15 residues. Germline V gene data show CDR1 as DFQATT and CDR2 as SNEGSKA (reference sequence). Here the CDR3 reads CSARAPRLSLETQCF. The DNA for the CDR3 is TGCAGTGCTAGGGCCCCGAGACTAAGCCTAGAGACCCAGTGCTTC.

This clonotype has just a few counts. The chain links TRBV11-2 to TRBJ1-1, with TRBD1 as a possible D gene (5 bases). The germline gives CDR1 SGHAT, CDR2 FQNNGV. The CDR3 has 14 residues. V lost 5 bases and J 5 bases, leaving 15 bases between the germline ends. This chain's CDR3 is CASSGHFRGTEAFF. CDR3 sequence (DNA): TGTGCCAGCAGCGGACACTTTAGAGGAACTGAAGCTTTCTTT.

The genes are TRBV14 and TRBJ2-5; D not resolved. Germline values: CDR1 SGHDN, CDR2 FVKESK. Trimming cost V 1 base and J 6 bases, with 3 bases left between them. The CDR3 spans 11 residues. The CDR3 region has the DNA TGTGCCAGCAGCCAAGGGCAGACCCAGTACTTC. Protein product: CASSQGQTQYF.

In this sample, this clonotype turned up a few times. The chain joins TRBV4-3 to TRBJ2-7; a weak D match, TRBD2 (5 bases). The end of the DNA is better explained by TRBJ2-5, so the J call may be wrong. The V gene's germline CDR1 is LGHNA and CDR2 YSLEER. The CDR3 length is 14 residues. The CDR3 sequence is CASSQDAGGETQYF. CDR3 in DNA: TGCGCCAGCAGCCAAGATGCGGGCGGGGAGACCCAGTACTTC.

Many counts were recorded for this clonotype. This rearrangement joins TRBV16 to TRBJ1-2, with 9 bases identical to TRBD1. This CDR3 comprises 14 residues. Trimming removed 4 bases from V and 7 bases from J; junction bases left unmatched: 7. The germline CDR1 and CDR2 sequences are KGHSY and FQNENV. The CDR3 region is CASSPGTGKIGYTF. Written as DNA, the CDR3 is TGTGCCAGCAGCCCCGGGACAGGGAAAATTGGCTACACCTTC.

V is TRBV7-9 and J is TRBJ2-1; no clear D gene. The CDR3 covers 11 residues. Trimming stripped 3 bases from V and 13 bases from J, with 10 bases between. Germline CDR1 SEHNR, CDR2 FQNEAQ (reference sequence). CDR3 residues: CASSFGIYQFF. The CDR3 DNA follows: TGTGCCAGCAGCTTTGGGATTTATCAGTTCTTC.

Concerning this clonotype itself: A single base separates this from a much larger clone, so it may be a read error. This rearrangement joins TRBV6-1 to TRBJ1-3; no definite D call. V was cut by 6 bases and J by 0 bases, with 18 bases left in between. Looked up from germline, CDR1 is MNHNS and CDR2 is SASEGT. This CDR3 is 17 amino acids long. The CDR3 protein is CASRKRAESVSGNTIYF. The CDR3 DNA reads as TGTGCCAGCAGAAAAAGGGCAGAGTCGGTCTCTGGAAACACCATATATTTT.

Only a few counts were recorded for this clonotype. A much more abundant neighbour one base away suggests this may be a read error. The chain carries TRBV7-9 and TRBJ2-7; D tentatively reads TRBD1 or TRBD2 (5 bases each). Germline V CDR1 and CDR2: SEHNR, FQNEAQ (reference sequence). CDR3 length: 14 residues. In DNA, the CDR3 is TGTGCCAGCAGCTTAGACCGGGGCTACTACGAGCAGTCCTTC. It encodes CASSLDRGYYEQSF.

This clonotype was recorded a few times. The chain couples TRBV28 to TRBJ2-5, with 7 bases that match TRBD1. This CDR3 region has 10 residues. V was pared by 8 bases and J by 11 bases, with 5 bases of the junction left unmatched. Germline lookup yields CDR1 MDHEN and CDR2 SYDVKM. The CDR3 region has the DNA TGTGCCAGCTCAGACAGGGAGCAGTACTTC. Its protein is CASSDREQYF.

CDR3 coding DNA: TGTGCCGAAAACATGCCCCCGGGACAGACAAGAAAAAACTACGAGCAGTACTTC. Protein product: CAENMPPGQTRKNYEQYF. V usage is TRBV6-1 and J usage is TRBJ2-7, with 7 nucleotides matching TRBD1. The germline gives CDR1 MNHNS, CDR2 SASEGT. CDR3 length: 18 amino acids. Unmatched junction bases numbered 25, after V lost 11 bases and J lost 3 bases.

In this sample, this clonotype turned up a few times. The chain employs TRBV10-2 and TRBJ2-7; a weak D match, TRBD1 (5 bases). The germline V and J ends were trimmed by 6 bases and 4 bases, with 10 bases remaining between them. Germline lookup yields CDR1 WSHSY and CDR2 SAAADI. The CDR3 is 12 residues long. The DNA of the CDR3 is TGCGCCAGCAGCAACAAGGGGTACGAGCAGTACTTC. Encoded protein: CASSNKGYEQYF.

The chain links TRBV19 to TRBJ2-7; TRBD1 matches at 9 bases. V was pared by 6 bases and J by 6 bases, with 6 bases of the junction left unmatched. This CDR3 is built from 13 residues. CDR1 and CDR2 from the germline V gene are LNHDA and SQIVND (reference sequence). CDR3 amino acids: CASSRDRDCEQYF. As DNA, the CDR3 is TGTGCCAGTAGCCGGGACAGGGACTGCGAGCAGTACTTC.

This chain connects TRBV5-1 to TRBJ1-2, with D uncertain. Germline V lookup: CDR1 SGHRS, CDR2 YFSETQ. The V gene lost 0 bases and the J gene lost 0 bases, with 3 bases spanning the gap. The CDR3 covers 13 residues. The CDR3 is CASSLAPNYGYTF. In DNA form, the CDR3 reads TGCGCCAGCAGCTTGGCCCCTAACTATGGCTACACCTTC.

This clonotype has more than one count but fewer than ten. This chain uses TRBV7-9 with TRBJ2-5, with a weak D call TRBD1 (5 bases). V was pared by 0 bases and J by 10 bases, with 9 bases between. The CDR3 is made up of 12 amino acids. Germline V lookup: CDR1 SEHNR, CDR2 FQNEAQ (reference sequence). The CDR3 DNA is TGTGCCAGCAGCTTAGCGGGGCGTAGCCAGTACTTC. Translating gives CASSLAGRSQYF.

This clonotype has only a few counts. V usage is TRBV6-5 and J usage is TRBJ1-5, with D unresolved. Germline CDR1 is MNHEY and CDR2 is SVGAGI. The CDR3 extends over 13 amino acids. Trimming took 2 bases from V and 0 from J, leaving 2 bases between them. The DNA of the CDR3 is TGTGCCAGCAGTTACGATAGCAATCAGCCCCAGCATTTT. Amino acid sequence: CASSYDSNQPQHF.

The chain recombines TRBV2 with TRBJ1-2, with TRBD1 matching over 10 bases. Germline CDR1 and CDR2: SNHLY and FYNNEI. The V and J ends lost 7 bases and 5 bases, in that order; junction bases with no gene match: 16. The CDR3 is made up of 17 amino acids. For the CDR3, the DNA is TGTGCCAGCAAAGGGGATCGGACAGGGGGGATTTTTTATGGCTACACCTTC. This codes for CASKGDRTGGIFYGYTF.